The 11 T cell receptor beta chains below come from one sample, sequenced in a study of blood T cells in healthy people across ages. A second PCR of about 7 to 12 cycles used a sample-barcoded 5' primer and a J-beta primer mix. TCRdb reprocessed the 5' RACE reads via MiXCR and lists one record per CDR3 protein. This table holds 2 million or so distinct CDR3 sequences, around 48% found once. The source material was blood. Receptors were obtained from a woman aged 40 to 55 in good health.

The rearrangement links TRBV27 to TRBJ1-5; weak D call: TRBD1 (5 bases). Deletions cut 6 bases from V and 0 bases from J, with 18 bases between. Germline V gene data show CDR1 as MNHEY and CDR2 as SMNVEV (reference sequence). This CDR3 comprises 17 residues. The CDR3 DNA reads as TGTGCCAGCAGCGCCCGAGGCCAGGGTGGTAGCAATCAGCCCCAGCATTTT. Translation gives CASSARGQGGSNQPQHF.

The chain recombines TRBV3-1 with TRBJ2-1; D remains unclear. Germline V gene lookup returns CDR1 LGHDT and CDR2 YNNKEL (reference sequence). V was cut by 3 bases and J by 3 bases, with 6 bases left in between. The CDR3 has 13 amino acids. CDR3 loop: CASSQILYNEQFF. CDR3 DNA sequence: TGTGCCAGCAGCCAGATTCTCTACAATGAGCAGTTCTTC.

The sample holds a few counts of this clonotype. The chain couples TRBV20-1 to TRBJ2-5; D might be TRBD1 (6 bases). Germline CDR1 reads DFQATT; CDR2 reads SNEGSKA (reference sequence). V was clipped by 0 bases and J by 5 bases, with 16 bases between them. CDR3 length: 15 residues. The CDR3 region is CSARDLAGAEETQYF. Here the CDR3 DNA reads TGCAGTGCTAGAGATTTGGCAGGGGCAGAGGAGACCCAGTACTTC.

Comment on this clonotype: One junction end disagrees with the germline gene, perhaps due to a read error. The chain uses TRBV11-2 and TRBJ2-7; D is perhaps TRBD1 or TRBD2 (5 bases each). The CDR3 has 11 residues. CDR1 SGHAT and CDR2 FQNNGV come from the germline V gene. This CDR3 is CASSEGREQYF. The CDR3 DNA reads TGCGCCAGCAGTGAGGGGCGAGAGCAGTACTTC.

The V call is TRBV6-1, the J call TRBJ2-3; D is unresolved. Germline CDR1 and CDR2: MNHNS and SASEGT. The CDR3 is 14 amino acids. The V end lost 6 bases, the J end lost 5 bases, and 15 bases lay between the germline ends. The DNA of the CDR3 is TGTGCCAGCAGCGACTTCCACAGACTAGATACGCAGTATTTT. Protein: CASSDFHRLDTQYF.

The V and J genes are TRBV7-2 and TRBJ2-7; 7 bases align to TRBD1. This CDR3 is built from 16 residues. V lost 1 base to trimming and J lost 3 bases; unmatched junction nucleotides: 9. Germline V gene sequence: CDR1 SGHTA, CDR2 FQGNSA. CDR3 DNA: TGTGCCAGCAGCTTAGGAGCAGGGGGTTTAATCTACGAGCAGTACTTC. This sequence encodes CASSLGAGGLIYEQYF.

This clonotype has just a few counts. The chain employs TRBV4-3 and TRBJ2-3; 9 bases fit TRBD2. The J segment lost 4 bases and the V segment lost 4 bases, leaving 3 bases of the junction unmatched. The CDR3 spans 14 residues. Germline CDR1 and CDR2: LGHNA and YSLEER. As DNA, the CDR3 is TGCGCCAGCAGCCGGACTAGCGCGCCAGATACGCAGTATTTT. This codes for CASSRTSAPDTQYF.

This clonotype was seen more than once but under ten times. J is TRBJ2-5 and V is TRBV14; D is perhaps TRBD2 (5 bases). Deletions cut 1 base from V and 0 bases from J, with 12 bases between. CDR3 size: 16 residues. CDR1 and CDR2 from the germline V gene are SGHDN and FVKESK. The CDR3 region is CASSQGARGYQETQYF. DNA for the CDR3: TGTGCCAGCAGCCAAGGTGCACGGGGATACCAAGAGACCCAGTACTTC.

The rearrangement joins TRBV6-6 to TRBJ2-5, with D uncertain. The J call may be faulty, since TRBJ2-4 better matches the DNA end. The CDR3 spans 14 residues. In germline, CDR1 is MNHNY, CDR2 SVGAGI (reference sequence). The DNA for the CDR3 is TGTGCCAGCAGTTACGATCAGACGAGAAACATTCAGTACTTC. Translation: CASSYDQTRNIQYF.

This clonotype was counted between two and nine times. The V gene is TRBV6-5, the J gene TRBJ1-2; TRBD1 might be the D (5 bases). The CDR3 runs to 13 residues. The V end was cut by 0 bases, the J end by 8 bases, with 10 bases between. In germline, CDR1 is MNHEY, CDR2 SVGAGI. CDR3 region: CASSYSGERGYTF. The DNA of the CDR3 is TGTGCCAGCAGTTACTCGGGGGAAAGGGGCTACACCTTC.

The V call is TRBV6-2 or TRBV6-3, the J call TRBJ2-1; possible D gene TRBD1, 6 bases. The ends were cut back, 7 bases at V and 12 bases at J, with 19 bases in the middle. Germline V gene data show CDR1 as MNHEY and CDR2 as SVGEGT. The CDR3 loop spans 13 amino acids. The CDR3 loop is CASTLAQGPGQFF. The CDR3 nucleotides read TGTGCCAGCACCCTTGCACAGGGACCTGGGCAGTTCTTC.